Presented here are 14 T cell receptor beta chains from one specimen sequenced in a study of blood T cell repertoires in COVID-19. Generated by immunoSEQ multiplex PCR, the TCRdb table keeps only in-frame clones and is missing some. This table has around 100,000 clones, around four fifths appearing once. Specimen: peripheral blood. These receptors were collected from a man in his sixties with acute or convalescent COVID-19.

The chain has TRBV9 and TRBJ1-2; D gene ambiguous. This CDR3 has 13 residues. The germline V and J ends were trimmed by 4 bases and 4 bases, with 11 bases remaining between them. The germline V gene has CDR1 SGDLS and CDR2 YYNGEE. The CDR3 here is CASSPREGYGYTF. The CDR3 DNA is TGTGCCAGCAGCCCCCGGGAGGGCTATGGCTACACCTTC.

This clone has just a few counts. J is TRBJ2-2 and V is TRBV9, with 12 bases aligning to TRBD2. V shed 0 bases, J shed 8 bases, and the junction held 8 bases outside the gene matches. Germline assignment: CDR1 SGDLS and CDR2 YYNGEE. This CDR3 comprises 17 residues. CDR3: CASSVAWTSGIAGELFF. DNA for the CDR3: TGTGCCAGCAGCGTAGCATGGACTAGCGGGATAGCTGGGGAGCTGTTTTTT.

This clone was counted a single time. The chain employs TRBV18 and TRBJ2-5, with TRBD2 identical over 11 bases. Germline loops: CDR1 KGHSH, CDR2 LQKENI. CDR3 size: 15 residues. V dropped 6 bases and J dropped 7; count of bases not matched to a gene: 10. CDR3: CASSPGTSGRGTQYF. The CDR3 nucleotides are TGTGCCAGCTCCCCCGGGACTAGCGGCCGGGGGACCCAGTACTTC.

This sequence joins TRBV5-1 and TRBJ2-5, with 10 positions matching TRBD1. The CDR3 length is 15 residues. V lost 0 bases and J lost 4; bases outside the gene matches: 3. Germline CDR1 reads SGHRS; CDR2 reads YFSETQ. The CDR3 sequence is CASSLGQGALETQYF. The DNA for the CDR3 is TGCGCCAGCAGCTTGGGACAGGGGGCCTTAGAGACCCAGTACTTC.

The J gene is TRBJ2-6, the V gene TRBV4-1; D gene ambiguous. V was cut by 1 base and J by 0 bases, with 16 bases left in between. The CDR3 is 19 amino acids. Germline CDR1 is MGHRA and CDR2 is YSYEKL. The CDR3 spells CASSQVLATVLSGANVLTF. DNA for the CDR3: TGCGCCAGCAGCCAAGTCCTTGCTACAGTCCTCTCTGGGGCCAACGTCCTGACTTTC.

This clone was seen once. The genes are TRBV6-5 and TRBJ2-7, with 7 bases matching TRBD1. Germline CDR1 reads MNHEY; CDR2 reads SVGAGI. V was clipped by 6 bases and J by 2 bases; unmatched bases: 1. The CDR3 is 12 amino acids. CDR3 in DNA: TGTGCCAGCAGACAGGGGACCTACGAGCAGTACTTC. It translates to CASRQGTYEQYF.

The V gene is TRBV16, the J gene TRBJ2-7; D not resolved. This CDR3 is 12 amino acids long. Germline V gives CDR1 KGHSY, CDR2 FQNENV. Trimming left V 4 bases short and J 2 bases short, with 6 bases between. The CDR3 region has the DNA TGTGCCAGCAGCCCCTCTCCCTACGAGCAGTACTTC. Translated: CASSPSPYEQYF.

The chain links TRBV10-3 to TRBJ1-6; 9 bases line up with TRBD1. Trimming took 10 bases from V and 7 from J; bases not matched to a gene: 14. The CDR3 spans 16 residues. The V gene's germline CDR1 is ENHRY and CDR2 SYGVKD. CDR3 in DNA: TGTGCCACCGGGACAGGGTCATCTAGGGGGAATTCACCCCTCCACTTT. Translating it yields CATGTGSSRGNSPLHF.

The chain uses TRBV5-1 and TRBJ1-1; no definite D call. V was cut by 0 bases and J by 1 base, with 7 bases left in between. The CDR3 loop spans 14 amino acids. Germline-derived CDR1 and CDR2 are SGHRS and YFSETQ. The CDR3 loop reads CASSLVPRNTEAFF. The CDR3 DNA follows: TGCGCCAGCAGCTTGGTCCCCAGGAACACTGAAGCTTTCTTT.

The chain carries TRBV14 and TRBJ2-7; 7 bases are a match to TRBD1. CDR1 is SGHDN and CDR2 is FVKESK in the germline V gene. V lost 4 bases, J lost 2 bases, and 17 bases stayed unmatched. The CDR3 spans 18 residues. The CDR3 protein is CASSRARDRVLSTYEQYF. The CDR3 nucleotides are TGTGCCAGCAGCCGGGCCCGGGACAGAGTACTCTCCACCTACGAGCAGTACTTC.

The chain carries TRBV7-3 and TRBJ1-1; 12 nucleotides agree with TRBD1. The CDR3 runs to 15 residues. V lost 5 bases, J lost 11 bases, and 12 bases stayed unmatched. The germline CDR1 and CDR2 sequences are SGHTA and FQGTGA. The CDR3 here is CASSRLGQGASKAFF. In DNA, the CDR3 is TGTGCCAGCAGCCGACTGGGACAGGGGGCATCGAAGGCTTTCTTT.

In this sample, this clone turned up once. The chain is built from TRBV19 and TRBJ2-5; D may be TRBD2 (6 bases). The V gene lost 4 bases and the J gene lost 4 bases, with 16 bases spanning the gap. This CDR3 has 15 residues. From germline, CDR1 is LNHDA and CDR2 SQIVND (reference sequence). The CDR3 sequence is CASSKGAGTSETQYF. Written as DNA, the CDR3 is TGTGCCAGTAGTAAAGGGGCGGGAACATCAGAGACCCAGTACTTC.

This chain uses TRBV19 with TRBJ2-3; 10 bases match TRBD1. Germline V gene data show CDR1 as LNHDA and CDR2 as SQIVND (reference sequence). The length of the CDR3 is 15 residues. The V gene end was trimmed by 6 bases and the J gene end by 3 bases; junction bases not matched to a gene: 6. CDR3 region: CASSPRDRGTDTQYF. CDR3 nucleotide sequence: TGTGCCAGTAGCCCACGGGACAGGGGAACAGATACGCAGTATTTT.

The chain has TRBV7-6 and TRBJ1-4; TRBD1 agrees at 8 bases. Germline V gene data show CDR1 as SGHVS and CDR2 as FNYEAQ. This CDR3 region has 16 residues. V shed 5 bases, J shed 0 bases, and the junction held 5 bases outside the gene matches. The CDR3 loop reads CASSLGQGTTNEKLFF. CDR3 sequence (DNA): TGTGCCAGCAGCCTTGGACAGGGCACAACTAATGAAAAACTGTTTTTT.